This T cell receptor (beta chain) was observed in a study of shared clonotypes between healthy human individuals. Findings and limits, study-wide: Among non-shared clonotypes, generation probabilities were lower than among those shared by all four donors.

Produced via immunoSEQ multiplex PCR; TCRdb's table is partial and in-frame only. The data contain 190,000 or so clones, approximately 61% of them singletons. Germline CDR1 is MNHGY and CDR2 is SAAAGT. CDR3 length: 11 amino acids. The V end was cut by 6 bases, the J end by 2 bases, with 4 bases between. Concerning this clone itself: What it recognizes is unknown.

The clonotype originates from a man aged 30-40 years in good health. The chain joins TRBV6-8 to TRBJ1-2; no clear D. Input material: memory CD4+ T cells sorted from blood. Stated subset: CD45RA-negative fraction. Written as DNA, the CDR3 is TGTGCCAGCAGATCCAACTATGGCTACACCTTC. Translation: CASRSNYGYTF.